The rows below give T cell receptor beta chains drawn from one sample of a study of T-cell memory formation after mild COVID-19. Each CDR3 protein gets one entry after TCRdb re-called the 5' RACE reads with MiXCR. The table lists 580,000 or so distinct CDR3 sequences, roughly 17% of them singletons. The specimen was PBMCs or a T cell subset sorted from them (not recorded which). The receptors here all came from an adult woman who had mild COVID-19 (a few samples of this study predate the infection). Cell type and time point are not known. The CDR3 runs from the conserved cysteine through the conserved F or W. Fields, in order: V gene, clone size, J gene, D gene, CDR3 DNA, CDR3 protein. D genes are given only for firm matches. Only part of the rows carry a size: once, few, many, or a class if the clone is expanded.

v_call: TRBV20-1; clone_size: few; j_call: TRBJ2-5; d_call: NA; cdr3_nt: TGCAGTGCTAGGGGGCAGCCAGGCCTTGAAGAGACCCAGTACTTC; cdr3_aa: CSARGQPGLEETQYF
v_call: TRBV27; clone_size: NA; j_call: TRBJ2-5; d_call: TRBD1; cdr3_nt: TGTGCCAGCAGTACTAATTGGCCGGGGACAGGGTCGATTGTCGGGACCCAGTACTTC; cdr3_aa: CASSTNWPGTGSIVGTQYF
v_call: TRBV12-5; clone_size: few; j_call: TRBJ2-7; d_call: NA; cdr3_nt: TGTGCTAGTGGTTTGCCAGTTGAGCAGTACTTC; cdr3_aa: CASGLPVEQYF
v_call: TRBV5-1; clone_size: few; j_call: TRBJ1-2; d_call: NA; cdr3_nt: TGCGCCAGCAGCGGATCAGGGACGATCAAGTCCCTATGGCCCTATGGCTACACCTTC; cdr3_aa: CASSGSGTIKSLWPYGYTF
v_call: TRBV7-2; clone_size: NA; j_call: TRBJ2-5; d_call: TRBD2; cdr3_nt: TGTGCCAGCAGACGAGCGGGAGGTGGTGAGACCCAGTACTTC; cdr3_aa: CASRRAGGGETQYF
v_call: TRBV5-6; clone_size: few; j_call: TRBJ2-7; d_call: NA; cdr3_nt: TGTGCCAGCAGCGCTGGACAGTTTTACGAGCAGTACTTC; cdr3_aa: CASSAGQFYEQYF
v_call: TRBV10-3; clone_size: NA; j_call: TRBJ2-1; d_call: TRBD1; cdr3_nt: TGTGCCATCAGTAAAGGACAGGGTGTCTCCTACAATGAGCAGTTCTTC; cdr3_aa: CAISKGQGVSYNEQFF
v_call: TRBV6-2/TRBV6-3; clone_size: NA; j_call: TRBJ2-7; d_call: NA; cdr3_nt: TGTGCCAGCTGGGCAGGATATGTCTCCGAGCAGTACTTC; cdr3_aa: CASWAGYVSEQYF
v_call: TRBV19; clone_size: NA; j_call: TRBJ1-5; d_call: TRBD1; cdr3_nt: TGTGCCAGTAGTCCATGGACAGGGGGCGGACAGCCCCAGCATTTT; cdr3_aa: CASSPWTGGGQPQHF
v_call: TRBV7-9; clone_size: NA; j_call: TRBJ1-2; d_call: TRBD1; cdr3_nt: TGTGCCAGCAGCGCACCCGCAGGGGGCTATGGCTACACCTTC; cdr3_aa: CASSAPAGGYGYTF
v_call: TRBV30; clone_size: NA; j_call: TRBJ1-1; d_call: NA; cdr3_nt: TGTGCCTGGAGTGTAATGGGTGAGGGCACTGAAGCTTTCTTT; cdr3_aa: CAWSVMGEGTEAFF
v_call: TRBV7-2; clone_size: NA; j_call: TRBJ2-1; d_call: TRBD2; cdr3_nt: TGTGCCAGCAGCTCCTTCGGGGGAGGGCTTAATGAGCAGTTCTTC; cdr3_aa: CASSSFGGGLNEQFF
v_call: TRBV5-1; clone_size: few; j_call: TRBJ2-7; d_call: TRBD1; cdr3_nt: TGCGCCAGCAGCCCGCTCACCGGGACAGAGGCCTACGAGCAGTACTTC; cdr3_aa: CASSPLTGTEAYEQYF
v_call: TRBV9; clone_size: few; j_call: TRBJ2-1; d_call: TRBD1; cdr3_nt: TGTGCCAGCAGCCCGGCCCTCGGGGTTTTGGGGACAGGGGGTAGGAAGGTCCCCTACAATGAGCAGTTCTTC; cdr3_aa: CASSPALGVLGTGGRKVPYNEQFF
v_call: TRBV5-6; clone_size: few; j_call: TRBJ2-5; d_call: NA; cdr3_nt: TGTGCCAGCAGCTTCGAGCCAGGGGGGACAGAGACCCAGTACTTC; cdr3_aa: CASSFEPGGTETQYF